This TCR beta chain emerged from a study of blood T cell repertoires in COVID-19. Across the whole study: From T cells, B-cell-depleted T cells, or PBMCs came the material, which was cDNA or gDNA.

In the authors' methods: Cell counts per sample came from amplifying reference gene primers. Method: immunoSEQ multiplex PCR; TCRdb's copy keeps in-frame clones and lacks some. For V, J and clone size, that table is used; D and trimming come from the DNA. In the table there are around 70,000 clones, just under 80% of which are singletons. The CDR3 sequence is 13 residues long. Trimming left V 1 base short and J 7 bases short, with 10 bases between. Germline CDR1 is MNHEY and CDR2 is SMNVEV (reference sequence). This chain uses TRBV27 with TRBJ1-2, with D unclear. Sequenced input: peripheral blood. The TCR originated in a human donor in a cohort sampled during active COVID-19. The DNA of the CDR3 is TGTGCCAGCAGTTTATTGAAGGGAGGTGGCTACACCTTC. It is translated as CASSLLKGGGYTF.